The sample holds many counts of the clone carrying this TCR beta chain. The antigen remains undetermined. The sample originates from a study of T cells after yellow fever vaccination. General observations from the study: The appearance of a small share of clonotypes in both CD4 and CD8 compartments was observed. Repertoires sorted by FACS could include abundant clonotypes that are contaminants from the bulk population. The study re-detected most primary-vaccination clones after the booster (96% CD4, around 89% CD8).

The CDR3 totals 14 residues. V shed 3 bases and J shed 2 bases, with 11 bases lying between them. The germline CDR1 and CDR2 sequences are SGHRS and YFSETQ. By 5'RACE template switching, TCR cDNA was produced, with a universal primer site and UMIs added in the process. TCRdb re-derived calls from the 5' RACE reads in MiXCR, one entry per CDR3 protein. The sample lists tens of thousands of distinct CDR3 sequences, about 6% occurring once. The TCR comes from a man younger than 35 who received the YFV17D yellow fever vaccine. The sample consisted of CD4+ T cells sorted from PBMCs, taken less than 16 days after the first yellow fever vaccination. V gene TRBV5-1 combines with J gene TRBJ1-2; tentatively, D is TRBD1 (6 bases). The CDR3 DNA reads TGCGCCAGCAGCTGGGGGACAACGAACTATGGCTACACCTTC. Translated: CASSWGTTNYGYTF.